This T cell receptor beta chain was identified during a study of T cell responses to AZD1222 COVID-19 vaccine. The V end lost 4 bases, the J end lost 0 bases, and 14 bases lay between the germline ends. The CDR3 extends over 16 amino acids. Germline CDR1 is SGDLS and CDR2 is YYNGEE. Only in-frame clones appear in the TCRdb table, and some are missing; sequencing was by immunoSEQ multiplex PCR. The table includes about 100,000 clones, nearly 90% detected once. The material sequenced was peripheral blood, taken on day 0 of AZD1222 vaccination. The genes are TRBV9 and TRBJ1-3; D may be TRBD1 (5 bases). This TCR came from an adult in good health. In DNA form, the CDR3 reads TGTGCCAGCAGCACACATGGGGACTACTCTGGAAACACCATATATTTT. Its protein is CASSTHGDYSGNTIYF.